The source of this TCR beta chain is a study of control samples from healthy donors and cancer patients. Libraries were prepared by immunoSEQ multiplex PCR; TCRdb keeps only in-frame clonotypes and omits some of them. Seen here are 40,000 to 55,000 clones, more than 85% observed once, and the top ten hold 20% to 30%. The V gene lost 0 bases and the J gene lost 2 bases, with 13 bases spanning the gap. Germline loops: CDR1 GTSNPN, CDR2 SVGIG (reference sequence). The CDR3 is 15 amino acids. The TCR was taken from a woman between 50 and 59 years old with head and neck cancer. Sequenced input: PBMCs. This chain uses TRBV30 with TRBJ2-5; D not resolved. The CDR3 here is CAWSVHWDGQETQYF. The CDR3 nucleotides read TGTGCCTGGAGTGTACATTGGGATGGGCAAGAGACCCAGTACTTC.